The T cell receptor (beta chain) under discussion was sequenced for a study of early T cells in non-severe SARS-CoV-2 infection (dated by TCRdb to about 2021). With respect to the entire study: TCR sequencing used bulk RNA from unsorted whole blood, so alpha and beta chains could not be paired.

This clonotype was detected a few times. It lacks a known antigen. One end of the junction varies from germline; a read error may be responsible. A case-control design nested within a healthcare worker cohort in London, UK, was used, with weekly nasopharyngeal swab PCR tests and blood sampling performed. Healthcare workers were recruited during the week of the UK lockdown, between 23 and 31 March 2020, and followed weekly for up to about 15 weeks. General findings and caveats noted by the study authors: VDJdb matching was skewed toward anti-spike CD8 responses and likely underestimated virus-specific expansions by missing private and CD4 specificities.

CDR1 is given as KGHSH and CDR2 as LQKENI, both from the germline V gene. From cysteine to phenylalanine, the CDR3 is 16 amino acids long. The sequence is cut down to CDR3 DNA, 48 bases in frame from base 1. The library was prepared using 5' RACE. For sequencing, a NextSeq 500 was employed. The TCR library protocol attached unique molecular identifiers to individual cDNA molecules to correct for sequencing error and PCR bias. Both TCR alpha and beta chains were sequenced, and tight co-correlation was observed between alpha and beta sequence abundances in each sample. In the source study's methods: Decombinator V4 was used to annotate the V gene, J gene and CDR3 of the TCR sequences. TCRs were defined as expanded if a significant change between any two time points was detected under a Poisson model with p below 0.0001. TCR abundances were normalised to the total number of TCRs sequenced in each sample and reported as counts per million. TRAV1-2 paired with TRAJ12, TRAJ20 or TRAJ33 defined MAIT TCRs, while TRAV10 paired with TRAJ18 defined iNKT TCRs. VDJdb, accessed on 1 November 2021, was searched for TCRs annotated for CMV, EBV and SARS-CoV-2, and TCRs annotated for more than one antigen were excluded. TCRdb ran its own pipeline on the public reads, namely fastp trimming at Q25 and MiXCR clone calling, and kept in-frame beta chains. Rows with a matching CDR3 protein are joined into one entry that keeps the most common DNA and genes. These V and J calls originate from TCRdb's pipeline instead of the authors' own analysis. The sample yields under 25,000 distinct CDR3 sequences; approximately 4.4% were counted once. The ten largest clones add up to around 7.3% of the sample.

This clonotype originated in an adult who was a healthcare worker with PCR-confirmed SARS-CoV-2 infection or an uninfected control (not recorded which). The sequence links TRBV18 to TRBJ2-1; the best D guess is TRBD2, with 6 bases matching. Sequenced material: whole blood. The DNA sequence follows: TGTGCCAGCTCCCCTTGGCGGGGTGAATCCTACAATGAACAGTTCTTC. Its protein reads: CASSPWRGESYNEQFF.